These 11 T cell receptor beta chains were sequenced from one sample in a study of T cells in tumors after PD-1 blockade. Clones were read by immunoSEQ multiplex PCR, and TCRdb kept only the in-frame ones, dropping some. Of roughly 15,000 clones in the sample, around 80% were seen once. The specimen was PBMCs, collected after anti-PD-1 treatment. Receptors were obtained from a human donor with basal cell carcinoma.

The genes are TRBV19 and TRBJ2-1, with 7 bases matching TRBD2. The length of the CDR3 is 16 residues. Germline V gene lookup returns CDR1 LNHDA and CDR2 SQIVND (reference sequence). The V and J ends lost 3 bases and 12 bases, in that order; junction bases with no gene match: 17. The CDR3 nucleotides read TGTGCCAGTAGTATTAGTCTTGGGTTTGGCGGGAGAGGGCAGTTCTTC. Translating it yields CASSISLGFGGRGQFF.

The chain has TRBV18 and TRBJ1-2; 7 bases fit TRBD1. The CDR3 covers 13 residues. The germline V gene encodes CDR1 KGHSH and CDR2 LQKENI. V trimming: 3 bases; J trimming: 6 bases; junction bases outside the gene matches: 4. In DNA, the CDR3 is TGTGCCAGCTCACCGGGGACAGAGGATGGCTACACCTTC. This sequence encodes CASSPGTEDGYTF.

A single count supports this clone. This chain connects TRBV4-1 to TRBJ1-4; 9 bases match TRBD1. The CDR3 spans 16 residues. V shed 0 bases, J shed 7 bases, and the junction held 6 bases outside the gene matches. Looked up from germline, CDR1 is MGHRA and CDR2 is YSYEKL. DNA for the CDR3: TGCGCCAGCAGCCAAGAATTGGGACAGGGAAGTGAAAAACTGTTTTTT. Translation gives CASSQELGQGSEKLFF.

The rearrangement links TRBV6-4 to TRBJ2-1, with D uncertain. V was cut by 0 bases and J by 0 bases, with 6 bases left in between. This CDR3 spans 15 amino acids. Germline V lookup: CDR1 MRHNA, CDR2 SNTAGT. Here the CDR3 DNA reads TGTGCCAGCAGTGACTCGGAGAACTCCTACAATGAGCAGTTCTTC. It specifies CASSDSENSYNEQFF.

The V and J genes are TRBV27 and TRBJ2-1, with D perhaps TRBD1 (6 bases). Germline values: CDR1 MNHEY, CDR2 SMNVEV (reference sequence). The V and J ends lost 3 bases and 6 bases respectively, with 18 bases between them. This CDR3 is 16 amino acids long. The CDR3: CASSFLGRHRVNEQFF. The CDR3, as DNA: TGTGCCAGCAGTTTCCTCGGTCGGCACAGGGTCAATGAGCAGTTCTTC.

This chain uses TRBV27 with TRBJ2-7, with 12 bases aligning to TRBD2. The CDR3 loop spans 16 amino acids. Germline V lookup: CDR1 MNHEY, CDR2 SMNVEV (reference sequence). The ends lost 5 bases at V and 3 bases at J; junction bases unmatched: 8. The CDR3 here is CASSVTGTSGFYEQYF. The CDR3 DNA reads as TGTGCCAGCAGTGTTACCGGGACTAGCGGGTTCTACGAGCAGTACTTC.

This clone has just one count. V and J are TRBV19 and TRBJ1-2, with D uncertain. V shed 5 bases and J shed 0 bases, with 25 bases lying between them. Germline CDR1 LNHDA, CDR2 SQIVND (reference sequence). The length of the CDR3 is 19 residues. The CDR3 sequence: CASSRFLGGLESANYGYTF. Written as DNA, the CDR3 is TGTGCCAGTAGTCGATTCCTGGGAGGGTTGGAGTCCGCTAACTATGGCTACACCTTC.

The chain uses TRBV9 and TRBJ2-1; maybe TRBD2 (5 bases). The CDR3 has 17 residues. V was clipped by 5 bases and J by 9 bases, with 27 bases between them. Germline CDR1 is SGDLS and CDR2 is YYNGEE. CDR3 sequence: CASSRLSASRINLEQFF. CDR3 nucleotide sequence: TGTGCCAGCAGTCGGCTGTCGGCTAGCCGGATTAACCTTGAGCAGTTCTTC.

The gene calls are TRBV6-5 and TRBJ2-7; D call uncertain. Deletions cut 5 bases from V and 6 bases from J, with 14 bases between. This CDR3 has 13 amino acids. Per germline, CDR1 MNHEY and CDR2 SVGAGI. CDR3 residues: CASSTPGTREQYF. The CDR3 bases are TGTGCCAGCAGTACCCCAGGTACCCGCGAGCAGTACTTC.

The rearrangement links TRBV5-6 to TRBJ1-1; 8 bases line up with TRBD1. Germline V CDR1 and CDR2: SGHDT, YYEEEE. The CDR3 has 14 residues. V lost 0 bases and J lost 6; bases outside the gene matches: 4. The CDR3 DNA sequence: TGTGCCAGCAGCTTGGATCAGGGGGCCCCTGAAGCTTTCTTT. Its translation: CASSLDQGAPEAFF.

This clone has more than one count but fewer than ten. The chain couples TRBV14 to TRBJ1-3; D perhaps matches TRBD1 (5 bases). V shed 5 bases and J shed 1 base, with 12 bases lying between them. CDR3 length: 15 amino acids. Germline V gene data show CDR1 as SGHDN and CDR2 as FVKESK. The CDR3 sequence: CASSERTHSGNTIYF. CDR3 sequence (DNA): TGTGCCAGCAGCGAAAGGACACATTCTGGAAACACCATATATTTT.